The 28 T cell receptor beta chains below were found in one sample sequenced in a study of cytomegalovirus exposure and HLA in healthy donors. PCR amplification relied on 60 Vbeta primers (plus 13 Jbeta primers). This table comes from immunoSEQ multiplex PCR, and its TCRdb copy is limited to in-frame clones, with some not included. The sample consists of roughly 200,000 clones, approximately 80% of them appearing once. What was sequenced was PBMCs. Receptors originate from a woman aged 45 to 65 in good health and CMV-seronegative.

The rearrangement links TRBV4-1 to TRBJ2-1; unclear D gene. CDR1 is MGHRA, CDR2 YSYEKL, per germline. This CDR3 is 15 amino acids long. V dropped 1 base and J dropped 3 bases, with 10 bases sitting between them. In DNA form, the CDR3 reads TGCGCCAGCAGCCAAGGTCAGGTTGTCTACAATGAGCAGTTCTTC. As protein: CASSQGQVVYNEQFF.

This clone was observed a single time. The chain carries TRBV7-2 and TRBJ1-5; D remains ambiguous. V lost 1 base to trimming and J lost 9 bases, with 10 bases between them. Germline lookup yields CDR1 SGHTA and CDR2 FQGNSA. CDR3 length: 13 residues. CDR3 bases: TGTGCCAGCAGCTTAGATAGACTTGCGCCCCAGCATTTT. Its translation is CASSLDRLAPQHF.

DNA of the CDR3: TGCGCCAGCAGCCAAGTCGGGGGGTATGGCTACACCTTC. This encodes CASSQVGGYGYTF. The chain has TRBV4-3 and TRBJ1-2; possibly TRBD1 for D (5 bases). Trimming took off 1 base at V and 5 bases at J, with 8 bases between the two ends. In germline, CDR1 is LGHNA, CDR2 YSLEER. The CDR3 is made up of 13 amino acids.

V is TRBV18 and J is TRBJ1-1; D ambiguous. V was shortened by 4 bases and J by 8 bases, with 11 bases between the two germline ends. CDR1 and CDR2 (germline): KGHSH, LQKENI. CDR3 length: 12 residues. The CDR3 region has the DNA TGTGCCAGCTCACGAGCGGGATTGGAAGCTTTCTTT. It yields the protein CASSRAGLEAFF.

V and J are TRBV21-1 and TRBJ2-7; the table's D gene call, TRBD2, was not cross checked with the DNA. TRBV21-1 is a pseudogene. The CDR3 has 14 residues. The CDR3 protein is CASSKGGDPYEQYF. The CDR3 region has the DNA TGTGCCAGCAGCAAAGGGGGGGATCCCTACGAGCAGTACTTC.

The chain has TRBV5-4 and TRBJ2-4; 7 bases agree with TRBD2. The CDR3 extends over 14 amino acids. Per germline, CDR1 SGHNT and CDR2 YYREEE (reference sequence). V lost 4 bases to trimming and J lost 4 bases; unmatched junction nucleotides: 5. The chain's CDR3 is CASSTGTIKNIQYF. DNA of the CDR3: TGTGCCAGCAGCACCGGGACTATTAAAAACATTCAGTACTTC.

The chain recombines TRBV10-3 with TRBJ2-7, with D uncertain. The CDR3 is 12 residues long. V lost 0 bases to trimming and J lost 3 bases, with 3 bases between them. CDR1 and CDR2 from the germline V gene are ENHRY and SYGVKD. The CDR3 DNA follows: TGTGCCATCAGTGAGTCCGTCTACGAGCAGTACTTC. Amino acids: CAISESVYEQYF.

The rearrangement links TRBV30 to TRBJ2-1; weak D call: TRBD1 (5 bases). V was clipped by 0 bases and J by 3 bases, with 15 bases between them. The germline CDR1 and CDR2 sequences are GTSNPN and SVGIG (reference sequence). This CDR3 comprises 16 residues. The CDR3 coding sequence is TGTGCCTGGAGTGTACAGCAGGGATCTTTCTACAATGAGCAGTTCTTC. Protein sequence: CAWSVQQGSFYNEQFF.

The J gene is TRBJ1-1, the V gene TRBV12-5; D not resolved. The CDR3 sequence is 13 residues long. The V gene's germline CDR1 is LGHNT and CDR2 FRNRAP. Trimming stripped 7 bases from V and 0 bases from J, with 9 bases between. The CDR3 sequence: CASAVLMNTEAFF. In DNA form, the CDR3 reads TGTGCTAGTGCGGTCTTGATGAACACTGAAGCTTTCTTT.

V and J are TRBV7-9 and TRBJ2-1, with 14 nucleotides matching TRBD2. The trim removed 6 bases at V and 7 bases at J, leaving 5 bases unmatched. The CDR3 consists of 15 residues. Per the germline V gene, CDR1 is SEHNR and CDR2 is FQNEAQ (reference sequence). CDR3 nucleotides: TGTGCCAGCAGGACTGGGACTAGCGGGAGAAATGAGCAGTTCTTC. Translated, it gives CASRTGTSGRNEQFF.

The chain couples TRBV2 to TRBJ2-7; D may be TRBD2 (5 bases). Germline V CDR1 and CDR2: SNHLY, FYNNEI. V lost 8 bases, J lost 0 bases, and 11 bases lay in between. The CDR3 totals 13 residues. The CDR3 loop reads CASGGHSSYEQYF. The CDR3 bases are TGTGCCAGCGGAGGCCACAGCTCCTACGAGCAGTACTTC.

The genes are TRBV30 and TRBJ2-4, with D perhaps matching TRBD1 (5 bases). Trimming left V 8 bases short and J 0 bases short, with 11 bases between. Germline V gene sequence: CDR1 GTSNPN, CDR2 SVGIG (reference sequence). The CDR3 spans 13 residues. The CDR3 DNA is TGTGCCGTGGAAGGGGTAGCCAAAAACATTCAGTACTTC. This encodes CAVEGVAKNIQYF.

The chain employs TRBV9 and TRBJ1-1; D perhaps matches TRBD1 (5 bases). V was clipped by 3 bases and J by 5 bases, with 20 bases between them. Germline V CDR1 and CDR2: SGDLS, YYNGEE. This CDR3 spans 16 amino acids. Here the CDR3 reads CASSGIGWGGGTEAFF. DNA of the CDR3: TGTGCCAGCAGCGGAATAGGTTGGGGGGGAGGGACTGAAGCTTTCTTT.

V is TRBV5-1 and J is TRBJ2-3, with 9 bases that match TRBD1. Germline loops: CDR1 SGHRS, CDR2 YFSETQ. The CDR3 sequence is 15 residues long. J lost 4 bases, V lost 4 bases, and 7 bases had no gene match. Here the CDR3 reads CASSIGTGLADTQYF. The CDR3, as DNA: TGCGCCAGCAGCATCGGGACAGGGTTGGCAGATACGCAGTATTTT.

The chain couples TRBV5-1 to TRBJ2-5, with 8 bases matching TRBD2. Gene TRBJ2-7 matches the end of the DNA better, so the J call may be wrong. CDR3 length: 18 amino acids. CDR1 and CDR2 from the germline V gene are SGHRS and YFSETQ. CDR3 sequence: CASSLAGTSLIGGGEQYF. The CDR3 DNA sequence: TGCGCCAGCAGCTTGGCCGGGACTAGTCTTATCGGTGGGGGCGAGCAGTACTTC.

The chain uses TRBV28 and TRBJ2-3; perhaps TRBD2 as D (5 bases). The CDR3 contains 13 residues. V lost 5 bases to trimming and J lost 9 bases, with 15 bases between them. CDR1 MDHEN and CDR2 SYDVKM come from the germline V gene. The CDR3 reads CASSPPGPGTQYF. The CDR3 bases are TGTGCCAGCAGTCCTCCGGGTCCGGGGACGCAGTATTTT.

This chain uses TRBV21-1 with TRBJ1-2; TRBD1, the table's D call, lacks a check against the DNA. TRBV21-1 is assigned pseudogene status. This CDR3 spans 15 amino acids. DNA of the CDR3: TGTGCCAGCAGCGAAAGGGGACAGGGAGACTATGGCTACACCTTC. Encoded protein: CASSERGQGDYGYTF.

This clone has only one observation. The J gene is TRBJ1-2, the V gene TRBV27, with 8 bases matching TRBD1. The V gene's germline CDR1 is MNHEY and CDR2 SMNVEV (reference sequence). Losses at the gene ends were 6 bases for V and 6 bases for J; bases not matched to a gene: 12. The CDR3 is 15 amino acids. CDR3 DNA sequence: TGTGCCAGCAGCCCCCGGGACCAGGGGGCGCATGGCTACACCTTC. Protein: CASSPRDQGAHGYTF.

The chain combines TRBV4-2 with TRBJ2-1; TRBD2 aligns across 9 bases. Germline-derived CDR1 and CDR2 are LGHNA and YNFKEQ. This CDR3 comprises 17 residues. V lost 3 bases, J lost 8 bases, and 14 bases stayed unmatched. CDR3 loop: CASSQETPSSGTYEQFF. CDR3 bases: TGTGCCAGCAGCCAGGAAACGCCCTCTAGCGGGACCTATGAGCAGTTCTTC.

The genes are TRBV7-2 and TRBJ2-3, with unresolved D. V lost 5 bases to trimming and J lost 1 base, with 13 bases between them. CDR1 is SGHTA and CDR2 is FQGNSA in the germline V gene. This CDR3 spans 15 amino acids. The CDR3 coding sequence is TGTGCCAGCAGCCTCCCCGCGTCTGGCACAGATACGCAGTATTTT. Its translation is CASSLPASGTDTQYF.

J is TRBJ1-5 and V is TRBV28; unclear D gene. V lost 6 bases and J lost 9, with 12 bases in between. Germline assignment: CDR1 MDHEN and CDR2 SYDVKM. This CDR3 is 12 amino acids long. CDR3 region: CASREAGRPQHF. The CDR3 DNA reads TGTGCCAGCAGAGAGGCGGGTCGGCCCCAGCATTTT.

The CDR3 loop is CAWATGSAGNTIYF. CDR3 DNA sequence: TGTGCCTGGGCAACAGGGTCGGCTGGAAACACCATATATTTT. The V and J genes are TRBV30 and TRBJ1-3; TRBD1 is a possible D gene (6 bases). CDR1 and CDR2 (germline): GTSNPN, SVGIG (reference sequence). The germline V and J ends were trimmed by 5 bases and 2 bases, with 13 bases remaining between them. This CDR3 is built from 14 residues. The full variable domain, rest sourced from reference TRBV30 and TRBJ1-3, is SQTIHQWPATLVQPVGSPLSLECTVEGTSNPNLYWYRQAAGRGLQLLFYSVGIGQISSEVPQNLSASRPQDRQFILSSKKLLLSDSGFYLCAWATGSAGNTIYFGEGSWLTVV.

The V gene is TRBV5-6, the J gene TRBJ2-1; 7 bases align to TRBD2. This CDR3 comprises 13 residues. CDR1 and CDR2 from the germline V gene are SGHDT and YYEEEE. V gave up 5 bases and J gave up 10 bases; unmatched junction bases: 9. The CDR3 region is CASSRRGFGEQFF. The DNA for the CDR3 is TGTGCCAGCAGTCGGCGGGGGTTTGGCGAGCAGTTCTTC.

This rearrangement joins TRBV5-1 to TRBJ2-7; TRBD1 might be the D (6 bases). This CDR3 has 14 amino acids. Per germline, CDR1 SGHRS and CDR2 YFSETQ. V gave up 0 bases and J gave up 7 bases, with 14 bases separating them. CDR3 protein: CASSLGTAAGEQYF. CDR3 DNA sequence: TGCGCCAGCAGCTTGGGGACAGCCGCAGGGGAGCAGTACTTC.

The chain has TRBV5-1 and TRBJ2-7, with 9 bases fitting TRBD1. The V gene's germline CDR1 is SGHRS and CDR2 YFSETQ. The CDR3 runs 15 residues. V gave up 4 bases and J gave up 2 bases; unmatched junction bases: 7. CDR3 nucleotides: TGCGCCAGCAGCCCGGGGACAGGGAGGACCTACGAGCAGTACTTC. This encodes CASSPGTGRTYEQYF.

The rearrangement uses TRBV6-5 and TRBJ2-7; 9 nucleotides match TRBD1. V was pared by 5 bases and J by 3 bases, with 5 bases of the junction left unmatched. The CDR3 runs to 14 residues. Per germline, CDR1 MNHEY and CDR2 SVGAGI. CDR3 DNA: TGTGCCAGCAGTCGCCGGGACAGGGTCTACGAGCAGTACTTC. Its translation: CASSRRDRVYEQYF.

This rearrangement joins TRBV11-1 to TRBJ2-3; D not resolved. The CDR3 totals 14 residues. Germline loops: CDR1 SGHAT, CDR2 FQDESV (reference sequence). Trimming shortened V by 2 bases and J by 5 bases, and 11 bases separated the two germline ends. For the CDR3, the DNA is TGTGCCAGCAGCTTAACGGTTTACCGAGATACGCAGTATTTT. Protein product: CASSLTVYRDTQYF.

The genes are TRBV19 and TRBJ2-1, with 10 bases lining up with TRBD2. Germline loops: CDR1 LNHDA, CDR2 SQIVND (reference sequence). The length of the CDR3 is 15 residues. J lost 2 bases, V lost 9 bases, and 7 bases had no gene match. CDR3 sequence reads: CASKSGTSAYNEQFF. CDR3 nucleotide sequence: TGTGCCAGCAAATCCGGGACTAGCGCCTACAATGAGCAGTTCTTC.